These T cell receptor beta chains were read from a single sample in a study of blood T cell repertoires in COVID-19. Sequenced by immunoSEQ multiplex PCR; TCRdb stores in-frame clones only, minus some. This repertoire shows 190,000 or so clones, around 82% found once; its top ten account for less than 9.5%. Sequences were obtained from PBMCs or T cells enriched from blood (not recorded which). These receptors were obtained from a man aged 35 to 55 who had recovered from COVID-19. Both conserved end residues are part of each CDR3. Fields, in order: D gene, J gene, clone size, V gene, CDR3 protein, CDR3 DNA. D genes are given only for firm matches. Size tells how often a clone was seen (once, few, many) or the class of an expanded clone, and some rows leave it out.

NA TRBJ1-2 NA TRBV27 CASSFRGANYGYTF TGTGCCAGCAGTTTCAGAGGAGCTAACTATGGCTACACCTTC
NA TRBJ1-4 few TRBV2 CASHFNMGSEKLFF TGTGCCAGCCATTTCAACATGGGGAGTGAAAAACTGTTTTTT
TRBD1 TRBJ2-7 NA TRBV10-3 CAIKKGTGAYEQYF TGTGCCATCAAAAAAGGGACAGGGGCGTACGAGCAGTACTTC
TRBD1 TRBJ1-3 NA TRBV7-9 CASSPKGHRGPRGNTIYF TGTGCCAGCAGCCCCAAGGGCCACAGGGGTCCGCGAGGAAACACCATATATTTT
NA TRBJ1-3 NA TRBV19 CASSTTGGSGNTIYF TGTGCCAGTAGTACAACAGGTGGCTCTGGAAACACCATATATTTT
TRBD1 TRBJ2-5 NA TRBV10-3 CAIRSTGPETQYF TGTGCCATCAGGTCGACAGGGCCAGAGACCCAGTACTTC
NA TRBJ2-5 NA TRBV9 CASSPRVVGSETQYF TGTGCCAGCAGCCCCAGGGTTGTAGGCTCGGAGACCCAGTACTTC
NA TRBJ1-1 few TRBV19 CASSMYSGGTEAFF TGTGCCAGTAGTATGTATAGCGGAGGCACTGAAGCTTTCTTT
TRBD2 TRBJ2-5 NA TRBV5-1 CASSPVAGRAETQYF TGCGCCAGCAGCCCTGTAGCGGGGAGAGCAGAGACCCAGTACTTC
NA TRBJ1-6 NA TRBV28 CASSVGRHNSPLHF TGTGCCAGCAGTGTGGGCCGACATAATTCACCCCTCCACTTT
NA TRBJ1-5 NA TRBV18 CASSEYHSNQPQHF TGTGCCAGCTCAGAGTATCATAGCAATCAGCCCCAGCATTTT
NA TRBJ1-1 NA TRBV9 CASSVSQRVTEAFF TGTGCCAGCAGCGTCTCCCAGAGGGTGACTGAAGCTTTCTTT
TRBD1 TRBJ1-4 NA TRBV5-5 CASSPSDRVGGRLFF TGTGCCAGCAGCCCGTCGGACAGGGTGGGCGGAAGACTGTTTTTT
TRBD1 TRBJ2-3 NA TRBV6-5 CASLRGLVDTQYF TGTGCCAGCCTCAGGGGGCTGGTAGATACGCAGTATTTT
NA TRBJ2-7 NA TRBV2 CASSEDSWTASYEQYF TGTGCCAGCAGTGAAGACAGTTGGACAGCCTCCTACGAGCAGTACTTC
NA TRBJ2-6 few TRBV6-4 CASSDSGGSGANVLTF TGTGCCAGCAGTGACTCGGGGGGCTCTGGGGCCAACGTCCTGACTTTC
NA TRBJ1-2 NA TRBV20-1 CSASEGSGYGYTF TGCAGTGCTAGTGAGGGTAGCGGCTATGGCTACACCTTC
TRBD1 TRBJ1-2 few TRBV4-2 CASSRPRGQGDGYTF TGTGCCAGCAGCCGTCCCCGAGGACAGGGGGATGGCTACACCTTC
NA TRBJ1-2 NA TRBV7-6 CASSLNEGRGYTF TGTGCCAGCAGCTTAAACGAGGGCAGGGGCTACACCTTC
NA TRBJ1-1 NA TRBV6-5 CASIYGNVNTEAFF TGTGCCAGCATATATGGCAATGTGAACACTGAAGCTTTCTTT
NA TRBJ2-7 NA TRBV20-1 CSASWSRAAEQYF TGCAGTGCTAGTTGGAGCAGGGCGGCCGAGCAGTACTTC
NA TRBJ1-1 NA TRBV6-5 CASSLLRNTEAFF TGTGCCAGCAGTTTGTTGAGGAACACTGAAGCTTTCTTT
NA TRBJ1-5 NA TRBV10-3 CAISEWGAAGGISQPQHF TGTGCCATCAGTGAATGGGGTGCCGCCGGCGGGATTAGTCAGCCCCAGCATTTT
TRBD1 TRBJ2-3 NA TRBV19 CASRGTGEDTQYF TGTGCCAGCAGAGGGACAGGCGAAGATACGCAGTATTTT
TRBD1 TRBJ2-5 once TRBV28 CASRSGQGGGETQYF TGTGCCAGCAGGTCCGGACAGGGTGGGGGAGAGACCCAGTACTTC
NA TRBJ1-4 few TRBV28 CASSLWGVANEKLFF TGTGCCAGCAGTTTGTGGGGGGTCGCTAATGAAAAACTGTTTTTT
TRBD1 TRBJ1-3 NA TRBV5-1 CASSLAGGYGNTIYF TGCGCCAGCAGCTTGGCAGGGGGATACGGAAACACCATATATTTT
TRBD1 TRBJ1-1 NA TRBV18 CASSPGGGQGLEAFF TGTGCCAGCTCACCTGGCGGCGGACAGGGTCTCGAGGCTTTCTTT
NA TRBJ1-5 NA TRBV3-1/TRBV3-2 CASSQSPSQPQHF TGTGCCAGCAGCCAATCTCCCTCCCAGCCCCAGCATTTT
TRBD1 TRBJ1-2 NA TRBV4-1 CASSLRDRDYGYTF TGCGCCAGCAGCCTACGGGACAGAGACTATGGCTACACCTTC
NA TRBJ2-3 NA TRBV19 CASTTRFTDTQYF TGTGCCAGTACCACCCGGTTCACAGATACGCAGTATTTT
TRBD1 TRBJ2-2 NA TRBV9 CASSVSPGQGFTGELFF TGTGCCAGCAGCGTTTCTCCTGGACAGGGATTCACCGGGGAGCTGTTTTTT
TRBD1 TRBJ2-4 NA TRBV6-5 CASSPRDSKNIQYF TGTGCCAGCAGCCCCCGGGACAGCAAAAACATTCAGTACTTC
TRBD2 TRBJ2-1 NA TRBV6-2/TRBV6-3 CASSFATSGSYNEQFF TGTGCCAGCAGTTTCGCGACTAGCGGTTCGTACAATGAGCAGTTCTTC
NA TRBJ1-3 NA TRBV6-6 CASSYSGGGPGNTIYF TGTGCCAGCAGTTACTCAGGGGGGGGGCCTGGAAACACCATATATTTT
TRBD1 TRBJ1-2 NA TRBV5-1 CASSITQGAGYGYTF TGCGCCAGCAGCATTACTCAGGGGGCTGGATATGGCTACACCTTC
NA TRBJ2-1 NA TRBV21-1 CASSRTSAAVYNEQFF TGTGCCAGCAGCCGAACAAGCGCGGCAGTCTACAATGAGCAGTTCTTC
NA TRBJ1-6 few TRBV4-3 CASTETPSSYNSPLHF TGCGCCAGCACCGAGACACCGAGCTCCTATAATTCACCCCTCCACTTT
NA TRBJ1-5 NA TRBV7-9 CASSLGGQQPQHF TGTGCCAGCAGCTTGGGGGGTCAGCAGCCCCAGCATTTT
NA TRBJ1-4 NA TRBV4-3 CASSQDPWGVLNEKLFF TGCGCCAGCAGCCAAGACCCCTGGGGAGTTCTAAATGAAAAACTGTTTTTT
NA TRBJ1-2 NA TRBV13 CASSTATGHLYGYTF TGTGCCAGCAGCACTGCAACAGGGCATCTCTATGGCTACACCTTC
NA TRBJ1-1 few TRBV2 CASARVATEAFF TGTGCCAGCGCCAGGGTGGCCACTGAAGCTTTCTTT
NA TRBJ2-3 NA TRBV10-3 CAIGHTSTDTQYF TGTGCCATCGGACATACAAGCACAGATACGCAGTATTTT
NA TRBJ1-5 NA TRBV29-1 CSAEAGRGQPQHF TGCAGCGCCGAGGCAGGCCGGGGGCAGCCCCAGCATTTT
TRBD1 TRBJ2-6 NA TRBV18 CASSLFGPGTDHENPGANVLTF TGTGCCAGCTCACTTTTTGGACCCGGGACAGACCATGAAAACCCTGGGGCCAACGTCCTGACTTTC
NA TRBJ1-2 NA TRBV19 CASSPQSGYGYTF TGTGCCAGTAGTCCCCAATCGGGCTATGGCTACACCTTC
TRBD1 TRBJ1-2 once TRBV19 CASRLSGQLLRYTF TGTGCCAGTAGACTTTCGGGACAGCTTCTCCGCTACACCTTC
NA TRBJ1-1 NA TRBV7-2 CASSQNGGTEAFF TGTGCCAGCAGCCAAAATGGGGGGACTGAAGCTTTCTTT
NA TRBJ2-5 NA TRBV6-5 CASWGQVAIDQYF TGTGCCAGTTGGGGGCAGGTCGCCATAGACCAGTACTTC
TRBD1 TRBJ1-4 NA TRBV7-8 CASSLRQGGGKLFF TGTGCCAGCAGCTTACGACAGGGGGGGGGAAAACTGTTTTTT
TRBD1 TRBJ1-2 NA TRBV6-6 CASTVGQGNYGYTF TGTGCCAGCACCGTTGGACAGGGAAACTATGGCTACACCTTC
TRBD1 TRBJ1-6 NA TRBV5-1 CASSGGTGDATLHF TGCGCCAGCAGCGGTGGGACAGGGGACGCAACCCTCCACTTT
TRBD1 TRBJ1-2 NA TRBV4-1 CASSQRTGRNYGYTF TGCGCCAGCAGCCAACGGACAGGGAGGAACTATGGCTACACCTTC
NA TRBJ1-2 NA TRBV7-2 CASSAYSKNYGYTF TGTGCCAGCAGCGCCTACAGTAAAAACTATGGCTACACCTTC
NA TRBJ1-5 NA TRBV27 CASTKGGGFNQPQHF TGTGCCAGCACCAAAGGGGGGGGTTTCAATCAGCCCCAGCATTTT
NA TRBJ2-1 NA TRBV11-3 CASSSGSRREQFF TGTGCCAGCAGCTCGGGAAGTCGGAGGGAGCAGTTCTTC
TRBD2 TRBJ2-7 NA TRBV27 CASSSSPGLAWDEQYF TGTGCCAGCAGTTCCTCTCCCGGACTAGCCTGGGACGAGCAGTACTTC
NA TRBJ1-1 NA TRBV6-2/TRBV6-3 CASSDSGMNTEAFF TGTGCCAGCAGTGATTCAGGGATGAACACTGAAGCTTTCTTT
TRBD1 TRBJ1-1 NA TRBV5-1 CASSLATGVGTEAFF TGCGCCAGCAGCTTGGCGACAGGGGTGGGTACTGAAGCTTTCTTT
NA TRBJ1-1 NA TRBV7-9 CASSLFTLGQLNTEAFF TGTGCCAGCAGCTTATTTACTCTCGGACAGCTGAACACTGAAGCTTTCTTT